This T cell receptor (beta chain) was identified in a study of T cell repertoires in cytomegalovirus infection. TCRdb processed the reads anew with MiXCR; each CDR3 protein has one entry. The sample records some 130,000 distinct CDR3 sequences, approximately 9.2% being singletons. Losses at the gene ends were 7 bases for V and 6 bases for J; bases not matched to a gene: 14. Germline V gene data show CDR1 as SGHDT and CDR2 as YYEEEE. The CDR3 is 16 amino acids. This clonotype was recorded many times. The chain links TRBV5-6 to TRBJ2-3; 10 bases are a match to TRBD2. This sequence was found in a human donor in good health (CMV status not recorded). Some clones in this sample may be carry-over from other donors' samples. The sequenced sample was PBMCs. In nucleotides, the CDR3 is TGTGCCAGCGTGATAACGGGGACTAGCGTTTCGGATACGCAGTATTTT. As protein: CASVITGTSVSDTQYF.